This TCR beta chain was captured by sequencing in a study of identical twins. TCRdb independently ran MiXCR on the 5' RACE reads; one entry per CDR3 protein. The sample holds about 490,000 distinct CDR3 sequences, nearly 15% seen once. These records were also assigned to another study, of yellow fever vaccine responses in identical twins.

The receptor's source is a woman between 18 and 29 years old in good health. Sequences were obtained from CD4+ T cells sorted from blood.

Here the CDR3 reads CASRLGDRNTGELFF. Written as DNA, the CDR3 is TGTGCCAGCAGATTAGGGGACAGAAACACCGGGGAGCTGTTTTTT. V gene TRBV28 combines with J gene TRBJ2-2; TRBD1 matches at 7 bases. The CDR3 has 15 amino acids. CDR1 and CDR2 (germline): MDHEN, SYDVKM. V was pared by 6 bases and J by 2 bases, with 6 bases of the junction left unmatched.